Reported below is one T cell receptor beta chain. In the source study's methods: Reference gene primer amplification gave estimated nucleated cell counts. The assay was immunoSEQ multiplex PCR, and TCRdb's table has in-frame clones only and misses some. The V and J calls and the clone size are those of that table, but D and trimming were determined from the DNA. The data show 85,000 to 120,000 clones, with roughly two thirds seen just once and less than 1% held by the top ten. These data originate in a study of blood T cell repertoires in COVID-19. The TCR sequence derives from a human donor with acute or convalescent COVID-19. The donor label of this sample is uncertain. Sequences were obtained from peripheral blood.

The CDR3 DNA follows: TGTGCCAGCAGATCCGCCCGGAACATTCAGTACTTC. This encodes CASRSARNIQYF. The V call is TRBV28, the J call TRBJ2-4; D uncertain. V was cut by 6 bases and J by 7 bases, with 10 bases left in between. Germline values: CDR1 MDHEN, CDR2 SYDVKM. CDR3 size: 12 residues.